This TCR beta chain was obtained from a study of T-cell reconstitution after alpha-beta-depleted transplantation in children. General study points: At around two months after transplant, the alpha-beta T cells were reportedly derived from several hundred expanded clones that came from non-depleted graft cells. T cells produced anew were the main source of T-cell counts and diversity one year after transplant. In some patients, recipient T cells and intrathymic progenitors surviving conditioning explained high day-60 diversity.

Unique molecular identifiers were used to barcode this TCRbeta library. TCRdb re-called the PCR reads through MiXCR, storing one row per CDR3 protein. The sample lists roughly 790,000 distinct CDR3 sequences; around 15% were seen once. The V end was cut by 3 bases, the J end by 4 bases, with 10 bases between. The CDR3 is made up of 13 amino acids. Germline V gene data show CDR1 as SGHAT and CDR2 as FQNNGV. This clonotype was observed a few times. The antigen is not known. The specimen comprised PBMCs, mostly from graft donor cells, sampled 360 days after TCRalphabeta/CD19-depleted stem cell transplant. The chain couples TRBV11-2 to TRBJ2-7, with a possible D match to TRBD2 (5 bases). This sequence was found in a male patient younger than 18 who had a stem cell transplant for acute lymphoblastic leukemia, so the T cells may come from the graft donor. The CDR3 DNA reads TGTGCCAGCAGCTTTAGACTACATTACGAGCAGTACTTC. Amino acid sequence: CASSFRLHYEQYF.